This note documents a single T cell receptor beta chain sequence. The source of the sample is a study of blood T cell repertoires in COVID-19. The V end lost 0 bases, the J end lost 2 bases, and 8 bases lay between the germline ends. Germline values: CDR1 LGHDT, CDR2 YNNKEL (reference sequence). This CDR3 contains 15 residues. Measured with immunoSEQ multiplex PCR; TCRdb has only the in-frame clones, and not every one. The sample yields fewer than 200,000 clones, 80% to 90% seen once. Sequenced: peripheral blood. The gene calls are TRBV3-1 (or the pseudogene TRBV3-2) and TRBJ1-5; D is perhaps TRBD1 (5 bases). The origin of this receptor is a woman aged 60-75 years with COVID-19, enrolled during active disease. The CDR3 loop reads CASSQDRAGNQPQHF. The CDR3 DNA reads TGTGCCAGCAGCCAAGACAGGGCAGGCAATCAGCCCCAGCATTTT.